This section outlines one T cell receptor (beta chain) sequence together with its context. TCR beta sequences were obtained from blood CD8+ and CD4+ T cells. Reverse transcription used about 0.5 to 1 ug RNA and random hexamers. TCRdb re-called the immunoSEQ multiplex PCR reads through MiXCR, storing one row per CDR3 protein. There are 200,000 to 250,000 distinct CDR3 sequences in the sample; just over 90% occur only once, and around 0.07% lies in the top ten. The data belong to a study of CD8 T cells in Susac syndrome. Trimming took 6 bases from V and 3 from J, leaving 13 bases between them. This CDR3 is built from 14 residues. Germline V gene data show CDR1 as MNHEY and CDR2 as SMNVEV (reference sequence).

The sample consisted of CD4+ T cells from PBMCs. The chain uses TRBV27 and TRBJ2-3, with a possible D match to TRBD1 (5 bases). The sequence came from a human donor with multiple sclerosis. CDR3 in DNA: TGTGCCAGCAGAGACAGTAGAAGAACAGATACGCAGTATTTT. It codes for CASRDSRRTDTQYF.